The 20 T cell receptor beta chains below come from one sample, sequenced in a study of CXCR3-negative and CXCR3-positive naive CD8 T cells (dated by TCRdb to between 2019 and 2020). Sequencing was carried out with a NextSeq 550. The Human TCR Profiling Kit (MiLaboratory) was used to make UMI-labeled 5' RACE TRB cDNA libraries. TCRdb reprocessed the reads, and each CDR3 protein sequence is entered once, without DNA. The sample's table covers 40,000 to 45,000 distinct CDR3 sequences. 6% to 8.5% of the sample comes from the top ten. Sequenced: memory CD8+ T cells from blood. What this sample's cell subset or site label stands for: conventional CD8+ memory T cells (TMEM), sorted as controls. These receptors came from a human donor in good health. Some clones in this sample may be carry-over from other donors' samples.

This sequence joins TRBV7-8 and TRBJ1-5. This CDR3 is built from 15 residues. CDR1 is SGHVS, CDR2 FQNEAQ, per germline. CDR3 in amino acids: CASSLYGESNQPQHF.

The gene calls are TRBV4-3 and TRBJ1-2; TCRdb designates TRBD1, a call that cannot be tested without DNA. CDR3 length: 15 residues. CDR1 is LGHNA, CDR2 YSLEER, per germline. CDR3 loop: CASSQDRAAHYGYTF.

The rearrangement uses TRBV29-1 and TRBJ1-2; TCRdb's D call of TRBD1 is untestable without DNA. The CDR3 length is 12 residues. Germline-derived CDR1 and CDR2 are SQVTM and ANQGSEA. The CDR3 sequence: CSAVTGGEGYTF.

This chain links TRBV12-5 with TRBJ2-7. The CDR3 loop spans 12 amino acids. CDR1 LGHNT and CDR2 FRNRAP come from the germline V gene. The CDR3 sequence: CASGLVIDEQYF.

The chain combines TRBV5-1 with TRBJ2-3. This CDR3 comprises 15 residues. Per germline, CDR1 SGHRS and CDR2 YFSETQ. The chain's CDR3 is CASSLSGGYTDTQYF.

This clonotype is medium-sized by frequency. The chain links TRBV6-4 to TRBJ2-5; without DNA, the TCRdb call of TRBD1 cannot be checked. Looked up from germline, CDR1 is MRHNA and CDR2 is SNTAGT. CDR3 length: 15 residues. The CDR3 sequence: CASSVGGGDAETQYF.

The J gene is TRBJ2-7, the V gene TRBV15; the D call from TCRdb, TRBD1, cannot be confirmed without DNA. The germline CDR1 and CDR2 sequences are LNHNV and YYDKDF (reference sequence). This CDR3 spans 15 amino acids. CDR3 loop: CATSRTPGLGDEQYF.

The chain uses TRBV20-1 and TRBJ2-6; the TRBD1 assignment by TCRdb is unverifiable without DNA. This CDR3 contains 15 residues. Germline loops: CDR1 DFQATT, CDR2 SNEGSKA (reference sequence). The CDR3: CSAREGGGEANVLTF.

The V call is TRBV11-2, the J call TRBJ1-1. Germline CDR1 reads SGHAT; CDR2 reads FQNNGV. The CDR3 loop spans 14 amino acids. The CDR3 protein is CASTFNTGKTEAFF.

The V gene is TRBV12-3 or TRBV12-4, the J gene TRBJ2-7; without DNA, the TCRdb call of TRBD1 cannot be checked. The CDR3 has 14 amino acids. CDR3 loop: CASSLRGPSYEQYF.

The V gene is TRBV7-8, the J gene TRBJ2-5; as DNA is missing, the TRBD1 call by TCRdb cannot be tested. This CDR3 has 13 amino acids. Germline V gene data show CDR1 as SGHVS and CDR2 as FQNEAQ. This CDR3 is CASSEQGKETQYF.

V is TRBV2 and J is TRBJ2-1; the TCRdb D gene call, TRBD1, has no DNA to confirm it. The CDR3 is made up of 16 amino acids. CDR1 is SNHLY, CDR2 FYNNEI, per germline. The CDR3 protein is CASSNLQGADYNEQFF.

The V and J genes are TRBV6-2 or TRBV6-3 and TRBJ1-5; TCRdb names TRBD1, which stays unverified in the absence of DNA. The CDR3 runs 15 residues. Germline loops: CDR1 MNHEY, CDR2 SVGEGT. This chain's CDR3 is CASSYSQGGYQPQHF.

V is TRBV15 and J is TRBJ1-1; TCRdb gives TRBD1 as the D gene, but with no DNA this cannot be confirmed. The CDR3 has 14 residues. CDR1 and CDR2 from the germline V gene are LNHNV and YYDKDF (reference sequence). CDR3 residues: CATSSNREEAEAFF.

The chain combines TRBV7-2 with TRBJ1-2; TCRdb designates TRBD1, a call that cannot be tested without DNA. Germline CDR1 SGHTA, CDR2 FQGNSA. The CDR3 is 15 residues long. Here the CDR3 reads CASSLGAGQIYGYTF.

The J gene is TRBJ2-7, the V gene TRBV12-3 or TRBV12-4; the D gene TCRdb calls, TRBD1, cannot be checked with no DNA. The CDR3 sequence is 14 residues long. The chain's CDR3 is CASSEPGTGREQYF.

This chain links TRBV6-5 with TRBJ2-5; TCRdb's D call, TRBD1, is unchecked because there is no DNA. The germline V gene encodes CDR1 MNHEY and CDR2 SVGAGI. CDR3 length: 15 amino acids. The CDR3 loop is CASSYSTGGTETQYF.

The chain couples TRBV12-3 or TRBV12-4 to TRBJ2-3. CDR3 length: 14 amino acids. CDR3: CASSLILSTDTQYF.

The chain couples TRBV28 to TRBJ2-2; TCRdb indicates TRBD2, and absent DNA this call remains unverified. The CDR3 loop spans 14 amino acids. The V gene's germline CDR1 is MDHEN and CDR2 SYDVKM. The chain's CDR3 is CASWPGLGSGELFF.

The chain joins TRBV4-3 to TRBJ2-6. Germline V CDR1 and CDR2: LGHNA, YSLEER. The CDR3 is 19 residues long. The CDR3 loop is CASSQDEVRVFDGANVLTF.